The entry below gives a single T cell receptor (beta chain) sequence along with its context. Blood CD8+ and CD4+ T cells underwent high-throughput TCR beta sequencing. TEMRA cells were FACS-enriched, unlike CD8+ and CD4+ T cells, which were negatively isolated. RNA amounts of about 0.45 to 1 ug underwent reverse transcription with random hexamers. immunoSEQ multiplex PCR amplified TCR beta CDR3 across 54 Vbeta, 13 Jbeta. TCRdb reprocessed the immunoSEQ multiplex PCR reads with MiXCR, giving one entry per CDR3 protein. This repertoire shows about 150,000 distinct CDR3 sequences, roughly 95% found once; its top ten account for roughly 0.083%. This specimen belongs to a study of CD8 T cells in Susac syndrome. The CDR3 loop spans 15 amino acids. The V and J ends lost 6 bases and 0 bases, in that order; junction bases with no gene match: 3. Germline CDR1 reads ENHRY; CDR2 reads SYGVKD.

V gene TRBV10-3 combines with J gene TRBJ1-5; the match to TRBD1 covers 9 bases. The source of this sequence is a human donor in good health. Sequencing input: CD4+ T cells from PBMCs. The CDR3 loop is CAIRTDRGSNQPQHF. The CDR3 DNA reads as TGTGCCATCAGGACGGACAGGGGTAGCAATCAGCCCCAGCATTTT.